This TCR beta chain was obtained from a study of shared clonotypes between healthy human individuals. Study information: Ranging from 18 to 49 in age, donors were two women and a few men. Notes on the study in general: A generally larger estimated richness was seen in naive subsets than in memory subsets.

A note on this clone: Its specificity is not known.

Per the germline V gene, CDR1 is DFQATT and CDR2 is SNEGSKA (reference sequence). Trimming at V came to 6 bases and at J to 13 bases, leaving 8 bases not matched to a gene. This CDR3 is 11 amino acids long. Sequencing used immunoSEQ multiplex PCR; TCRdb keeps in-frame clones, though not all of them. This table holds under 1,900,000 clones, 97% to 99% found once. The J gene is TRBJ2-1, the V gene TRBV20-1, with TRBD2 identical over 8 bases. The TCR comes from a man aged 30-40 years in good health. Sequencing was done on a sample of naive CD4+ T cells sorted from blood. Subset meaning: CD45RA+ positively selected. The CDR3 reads CSAPAGVLQFF. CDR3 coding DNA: TGCAGTGCCCCAGCGGGAGTGCTCCAGTTCTTC.